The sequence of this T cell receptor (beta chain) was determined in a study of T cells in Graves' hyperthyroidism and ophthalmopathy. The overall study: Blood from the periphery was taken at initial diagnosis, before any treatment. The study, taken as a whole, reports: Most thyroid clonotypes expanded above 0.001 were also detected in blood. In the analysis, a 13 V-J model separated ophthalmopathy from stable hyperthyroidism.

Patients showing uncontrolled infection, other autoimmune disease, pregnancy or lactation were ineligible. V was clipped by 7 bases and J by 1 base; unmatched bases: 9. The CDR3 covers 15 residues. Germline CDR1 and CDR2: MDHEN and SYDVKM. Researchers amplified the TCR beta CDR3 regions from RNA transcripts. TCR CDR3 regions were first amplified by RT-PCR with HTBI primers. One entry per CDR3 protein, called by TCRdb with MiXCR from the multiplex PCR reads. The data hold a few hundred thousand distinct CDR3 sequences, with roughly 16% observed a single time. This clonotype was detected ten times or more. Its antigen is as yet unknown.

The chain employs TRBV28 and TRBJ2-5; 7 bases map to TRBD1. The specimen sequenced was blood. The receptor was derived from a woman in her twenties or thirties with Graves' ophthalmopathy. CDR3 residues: CASNVNRGSQETQYF. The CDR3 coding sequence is TGTGCCAGCAATGTAAACAGGGGATCCCAAGAGACCCAGTACTTC.